What follows is one T cell receptor beta chain and its context. Its specificity is not known. One entry per CDR3 protein, called by TCRdb with MiXCR from the reads. The table lists about 220,000 distinct CDR3 sequences, around 35% of them singletons. The CDR3 runs 14 residues. V lost 2 bases, J lost 3 bases, and 11 bases lay in between. Germline V gene data show CDR1 as LNHDA and CDR2 as SQIVND (reference sequence). This sample is drawn from a study of T cell repertoires in cytomegalovirus infection. Study at large: The public TCR beta signatures pointed to both CMV infection and matching HLA type. Findings and caveats of the study: Using cumulative public TCR beta family frequency, the authors identified those who carried CMV together with the relevant HLA. What dominated the ex vivo response were HLA-C-restricted CMV-specific TCR beta clonotypes.

The sample here was CD8+ T cells from cultured PBMCs, taken from culture after CMV antigen stimulation. The chain couples TRBV19 to TRBJ2-7; TRBD1 is a possible D gene (5 bases). The clonotype was recovered from a human donor in good health (CMV status not recorded). Some clones in this sample may be carry-over from other donors' samples. Here the CDR3 reads CASSIQGGYYEQYF. CDR3 DNA sequence: TGTGCCAGTAGTATACAGGGTGGATACTACGAGCAGTACTTC. Complete variable domain (other parts from reference TRBV19 and TRBJ2-7): DGGITQSPKYLFRKEGQNVTLSCEQNLNHDAMYWYRQDPGQGLRLIYYSQIVNDFQKGDIAEGYSVSREKKESFPLTVTSAQKNPTAFYLCASSIQGGYYEQYFGPGTRLTVT.